Presented here are 14 T cell receptor beta chains from one specimen sequenced in a study of T cells after yellow fever vaccination. MiXCR, run by TCRdb on the 5' RACE reads, gives a single entry per CDR3 protein. The sample lists some 200,000 distinct CDR3 sequences, about 3% occurring once. This sample comprised CD4+ T cells sorted from PBMCs, obtained 10 days after the yellow fever booster vaccination. The receptors were gathered from a man younger than 35 who received the YFV17D yellow fever vaccine.

This clonotype was counted between two and nine times. This rearrangement joins TRBV6-6 to TRBJ2-7, with 8 bases matching TRBD1. Losses at the gene ends were 4 bases for V and 6 bases for J; bases not matched to a gene: 2. The CDR3 is made up of 12 amino acids. CDR1 MNHNY and CDR2 SVGAGI come from the germline V gene (reference sequence). In DNA form, the CDR3 reads TGTGCCAGCAGTTCGGACAGGGTCGAGCAGTACTTC. This sequence encodes CASSSDRVEQYF.

This chain joins TRBV5-1 and TRBJ2-5; D gene ambiguous. The CDR3 spans 14 residues. Germline CDR1 is SGHRS and CDR2 is YFSETQ. V was shortened by 4 bases and J by 4 bases, with 14 bases between the two germline ends. The CDR3 loop reads CASSPRTPRETQYF. CDR3 nucleotide sequence: TGCGCCAGCAGCCCCAGGACCCCCAGAGAGACCCAGTACTTC.

This clonotype was counted at least ten times. V is TRBV7-2 and J is TRBJ2-4; weak D call: TRBD1 (5 bases). The V end lost 4 bases, the J end lost 0 bases, and 13 bases lay between the germline ends. CDR3 size: 16 residues. The germline CDR1 and CDR2 sequences are SGHTA and FQGNSA. Here the CDR3 DNA reads TGTGCCAGCAGCTCACCGACAGTACTAGCCAAAAACATTCAGTACTTC. Protein: CASSSPTVLAKNIQYF.

This clonotype was observed at least ten times. The gene calls are TRBV10-3 and TRBJ1-1, with D possibly being TRBD1 (5 bases). The V end lost 4 bases, the J end lost 5 bases, and 11 bases lay between the germline ends. Germline values: CDR1 ENHRY, CDR2 SYGVKD. The CDR3 is 13 residues long. CDR3 residues: CAISVLRETEAFF. CDR3 sequence (DNA): TGTGCCATCAGTGTCCTCAGGGAAACTGAAGCTTTCTTT.

The V call is TRBV5-1, the J call TRBJ2-7; 14 bases agree with TRBD2. V was pared by 3 bases and J by 6 bases, with 8 bases of the junction left unmatched. The CDR3 has 16 residues. Germline values: CDR1 SGHRS, CDR2 YFSETQ. The CDR3: CASSSGLAGDFGEQYV. As DNA, the CDR3 is TGCGCCAGCAGCTCGGGACTAGCGGGGGACTTCGGCGAGCAGTACGTC.

This clonotype was counted many times. The V call is TRBV28, the J call TRBJ1-2; 8 nucleotides match TRBD1. The CDR3 runs to 12 residues. The germline gives CDR1 MDHEN, CDR2 SYDVKM. Losses at the gene ends were 3 bases for V and 8 bases for J; bases not matched to a gene: 2. This CDR3 reads CASSFPGGGYTF. CDR3 sequence (DNA): TGTGCCAGCAGTTTCCCAGGGGGCGGCTACACCTTC.

The rearrangement joins TRBV10-3 to TRBJ2-3; D gene ambiguous. CDR3 length: 11 residues. V was clipped by 8 bases and J by 5 bases, with 8 bases between them. The germline V gene encodes CDR1 ENHRY and CDR2 SYGVKD. The CDR3 DNA follows: TGTGCCATCGGGCTGGGAGATACGCAGTATTTT. Amino acids: CAIGLGDTQYF.

This clonotype came up a few times. The V gene is TRBV12-3 or TRBV12-4, the J gene TRBJ2-1; 7 bases are shared with TRBD1. The V gene end was trimmed by 3 bases and the J gene end by 7 bases; junction bases not matched to a gene: 3. The CDR3 length is 13 residues. The CDR3 coding sequence is TGTGCCAGCAGTTTGACAGGGTGGAATGAGCAGTTCTTC. Translation gives CASSLTGWNEQFF.

The gene calls are TRBV10-3 and TRBJ1-1; D ambiguous. V was clipped by 4 bases and J by 7 bases, with 19 bases between them. Germline-derived CDR1 and CDR2 are ENHRY and SYGVKD. The CDR3 has 15 residues. The CDR3 DNA reads TGTGCCATCAGTGGTCTCGAAGGTTCGCGAGGTGAAGCTTTCTTT. Encoded protein: CAISGLEGSRGEAFF.

This clonotype has ten or more counts. This chain uses TRBV18 with TRBJ2-7, with D uncertain. Germline V gives CDR1 KGHSH, CDR2 LQKENI. The CDR3 is made up of 13 amino acids. The germline V and J ends were trimmed by 3 bases and 0 bases, with 6 bases remaining between them. The CDR3 here is CASSPASSYEQYV. CDR3 DNA: TGTGCCAGCTCACCGGCCAGCTCCTACGAGCAGTACGTC.

This clonotype was seen repeatedly, ten times or more. The genes are TRBV5-1 and TRBJ1-5; TRBD1 is a possible D gene (6 bases). Germline assignment: CDR1 SGHRS and CDR2 YFSETQ. The CDR3 is made up of 18 amino acids. The ends were cut back, 3 bases at V and 0 bases at J, with 19 bases in the middle. The CDR3 bases are TGCGCCAGCAGCTACCAACAGGGCTCGGAGTCTAGCAATCAGCCCCAGCATTTT. Translation gives CASSYQQGSESSNQPQHF.

J is TRBJ2-6 and V is TRBV5-4; 7 nucleotides line up with TRBD2. V trimming: 5 bases; J trimming: 1 base; junction bases outside the gene matches: 12. CDR1 and CDR2 from the germline V gene are SGHNT and YYREEE (reference sequence). The CDR3 has 18 amino acids. The CDR3 protein is CASRPWTGGRSGANVLTF. CDR3 nucleotides: TGTGCCAGCAGGCCCTGGACGGGGGGACGATCTGGGGCCAACGTCCTGACTTTC.

Ten or more counts support this clonotype. The chain couples TRBV5-1 to TRBJ2-7; D perhaps matches TRBD2 (5 bases). The V end was cut by 7 bases, the J end by 3 bases, with 14 bases between. Germline assignment: CDR1 SGHRS and CDR2 YFSETQ. The CDR3 length is 13 residues. The CDR3 is CASAKLVGYEQYF. The DNA of the CDR3 is TGCGCCAGCGCTAAACTAGTTGGCTACGAGCAGTACTTC.

The sample holds many counts of this clonotype. The chain couples TRBV19 to TRBJ2-3, with TRBD1 identical over 7 bases. V lost 5 bases, J lost 4 bases, and 12 bases stayed unmatched. Germline values: CDR1 LNHDA, CDR2 SQIVND (reference sequence). This CDR3 has 16 amino acids. DNA for the CDR3: TGTGCCAGTAGTTTCCCCGGGACAGACAACTCAGATACGCAGTATTTT. It translates to CASSFPGTDNSDTQYF.